This TCR beta chain was captured by sequencing in a study of blood T cell repertoires in COVID-19. Study-level background: Material from acute and convalescent COVID-19 was sourced from the United States, Italy and Spain. From T cells, B-cell-depleted T cells, or PBMCs came the material, which was cDNA or gDNA.

TCRdb keeps only in-frame clones here, not all; method: immunoSEQ multiplex PCR. The data show roughly 250,000 clones, approximately 78% seen once. This receptor was obtained from a woman aged 55-75 years with active or convalescent COVID-19. Sequencing was done on a sample of peripheral blood.

CDR3 protein: CASSQFSGASNQPQHF. The CDR3 DNA follows: TGTGCCAGCAGCCAATTTTCAGGGGCGAGCAATCAGCCCCAGCATTTT. The chain joins TRBV14 to TRBJ1-5; tentatively, D is TRBD1 (6 bases). This CDR3 has 16 amino acids. Looked up from germline, CDR1 is SGHDN and CDR2 is FVKESK. V was clipped by 2 bases and J by 1 base, with 12 bases between them.